This T cell receptor (beta chain) was documented in a study of T cells in Graves' hyperthyroidism and ophthalmopathy. TCR beta CDR3 region amplification was performed from RNA transcripts. Primed by the HTBI set, a first-round RT-PCR was run on the TCR CDR3. A single record per CDR3 protein comes from TCRdb applying MiXCR to the multiplex PCR reads. Here the sample spans around 250,000 distinct CDR3 sequences, more than 12% being singletons. The sample holds many counts of this clonotype. The CDR3 has 15 amino acids. V shed 6 bases, J shed 7 bases, and the junction held 13 bases outside the gene matches. Germline values: CDR1 DFQATT, CDR2 SNEGSKA (reference sequence). Participants, patients aged 18 to 65, had newly diagnosed hyperthyroidism with a duration under 2 months. Each 10 ml fresh peripheral blood draw supplied the PBMCs.

Sequencing was performed on blood. The clonotype was recovered from a woman aged 35 to 49 with Graves' hyperthyroidism that later progressed to Graves' ophthalmopathy. The rearrangement links TRBV20-1 to TRBJ2-1, with TRBD1 matching over 9 bases. CDR3 in DNA: TGCAGTGCCACGCACGCGGGGGACAGGGCGAATGAGCAGTTCTTC. Amino acids: CSATHAGDRANEQFF.